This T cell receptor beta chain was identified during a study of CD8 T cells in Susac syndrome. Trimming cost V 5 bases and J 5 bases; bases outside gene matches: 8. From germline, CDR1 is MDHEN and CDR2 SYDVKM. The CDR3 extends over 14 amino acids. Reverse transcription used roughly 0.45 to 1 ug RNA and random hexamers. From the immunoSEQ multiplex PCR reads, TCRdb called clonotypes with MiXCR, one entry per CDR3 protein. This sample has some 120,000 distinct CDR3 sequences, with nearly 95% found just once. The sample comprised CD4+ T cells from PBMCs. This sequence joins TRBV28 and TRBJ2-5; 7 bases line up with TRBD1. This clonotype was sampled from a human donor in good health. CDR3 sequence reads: CASSDTGALETQYF. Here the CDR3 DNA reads TGTGCCAGCAGTGATACAGGGGCCCTCGAGACCCAGTACTTC.